Detailed here is one TCR beta chain. Its antigen remains unidentified. Other DNA sequences in this sample translate to the same CDR3. The sample comes from a study of pediatric ulcerative colitis. TCRdb's table, derived via immunoSEQ multiplex PCR, lists solely in-frame clones and lacks some. Of 54,000 or so clones in the sample, over 80% are singletons; the top ten hold roughly 1.5%. Findings of the study overall: Clonal expansions reduced rectal repertoire diversity in acute severe colitis.

This sequence originates from a boy aged 5 to 17 who was a control in a study of pediatric ulcerative colitis. The sequencing input was blood.

The CDR3 DNA is TGCGCCAGCAGCTTGGTGGGCCAGACCAACCTCCGGGGGGGGGAGCAGTACTTC. Protein: CASSLVGQTNLRGGEQYF. The chain is built from TRBV5-1 and TRBJ2-7, with TRBD2 matching 8 bases. CDR3 length: 18 residues. Trimming removed 0 bases from V and 7 bases from J; junction bases left unmatched: 18. CDR1 and CDR2 (germline): SGHRS, YFSETQ.